Following are 28 T cell receptor beta chains from one sample sequenced in a study of cytotoxic CD8 clonotypes in ibrutinib-treated CLL. The assay was immunoSEQ multiplex PCR, and TCRdb's table has in-frame clones only and misses some. The profile shows 70,000 to 80,000 clones, around 84% of them singletons. This material consisted of PBMCs, taken at disease progression, from a patient treated with ibrutinib. The source of these receptors is a human donor with chronic lymphocytic leukemia.

This chain uses TRBV5-6 with TRBJ2-1; D might be TRBD2 (5 bases). Germline CDR1 and CDR2: SGHDT and YYEEEE. This CDR3 has 15 amino acids. V lost 0 bases to trimming and J lost 0 bases, with 7 bases between them. CDR3 bases: TGTGCCAGCAGCTTGGCCGGACTCTCCTACAATGAGCAGTTCTTC. Protein sequence: CASSLAGLSYNEQFF.

J is TRBJ2-1 and V is TRBV6-1; D gene uncertain. The CDR3 spans 12 residues. V was pared by 2 bases and J by 5 bases, with 4 bases between. Germline CDR1 is MNHNS and CDR2 is SASEGT. The CDR3 region is CASSEFDNEQFF. The DNA of the CDR3 is TGTGCCAGCAGTGAATTTGACAATGAGCAGTTCTTC.

The CDR3 is CASSPDRNNYGYTF. The CDR3 DNA sequence: TGCGCCAGCAGCCCTGACAGGAATAACTATGGCTACACCTTC. This chain joins TRBV5-1 and TRBJ1-2, with a weak D call TRBD1 (6 bases). CDR3 size: 14 residues. V gave up 4 bases and J gave up 1 base, with 11 bases separating them. Germline CDR1 SGHRS, CDR2 YFSETQ.

This clone was found a few times. This rearrangement joins TRBV30 to TRBJ1-2, with D hard to call. This CDR3 has 11 residues. V was clipped by 0 bases and J by 4 bases, with 3 bases between them. The germline gives CDR1 GTSNPN, CDR2 SVGIG (reference sequence). Written as DNA, the CDR3 is TGTGCCTGGAGTGTTTTCTATGGCTACACCTTC. It codes for CAWSVFYGYTF. Supplemented by reference TRBV30 and TRBJ1-2, the full variable domain reads SQTIHQWPATLVQPVGSPLSLECTVEGTSNPNLYWYRQAAGRGLQLLFYSVGIGQISSEVPQNLSASRPQDRQFILSSKKLLLSDSGFYLCAWSVFYGYTFGSGTRLTVV.

The chain joins TRBV28 to TRBJ1-3; no clear D gene. This CDR3 has 14 residues. Germline V CDR1 and CDR2: MDHEN, SYDVKM. Trimming shortened V by 3 bases and J by 6 bases, and 12 bases separated the two germline ends. This CDR3 is CASSFPRLANTIYF. In DNA, the CDR3 is TGTGCCAGCAGTTTCCCCAGGCTCGCAAACACCATATATTTT.

The rearrangement uses TRBV11-3 and TRBJ2-1; 13 positions match TRBD2. Germline CDR1 reads SGHNT; CDR2 reads YENEEA. This CDR3 contains 15 residues. Trimming cost V 6 bases and J 4 bases; bases outside gene matches: 3. The CDR3 loop is CASSWTSGSYNEQFF. In DNA, the CDR3 is TGTGCCAGCAGTTGGACTAGCGGGAGTTACAATGAGCAGTTCTTC.

The V gene is TRBV6-5, the J gene TRBJ1-2, with 8 bases lining up with TRBD1. With 4 bases clipped from V and 3 bases from J, the junction kept 4 bases outside the gene matches. The CDR3 is 14 amino acids. CDR1 and CDR2 (germline): MNHEY, SVGAGI. CDR3 sequence reads: CASSSGQVDYGYTF. For the CDR3, the DNA is TGTGCCAGCAGTTCGGGACAGGTCGACTATGGCTACACCTTC.

The chain is built from TRBV5-6 and TRBJ2-5, with TRBD2 as a possible D gene (5 bases). The end of the DNA aligns better with TRBJ2-7, so the J call may be wrong. This CDR3 has 12 amino acids. Germline V gene data show CDR1 as SGHDT and CDR2 as YYEEEE. The CDR3 DNA is TGTGCCAGCAGCTTACTAGAGTACGAGCAGTACTTC. This translates into CASSLLEYEQYF.

The chain combines TRBV15 with TRBJ2-7, with 7 bases identical to TRBD1. There are 13 residues in the CDR3. After removal of 8 bases from V and 5 bases from J, the junction contained 9 bases not matched to a gene. Germline V gene data show CDR1 as LNHNV and CDR2 as YYDKDF (reference sequence). This CDR3 is CATEKRQGHEQYF. CDR3 in DNA: TGTGCCACCGAGAAGAGACAGGGCCACGAGCAGTACTTC.

This clone was observed a handful of times. DNA for the CDR3: TGTGCCAGTAAACATGGGTCCTACAATGAGCAGTTCTTC. Amino acid sequence: CASKHGSYNEQFF. The chain is built from TRBV19 and TRBJ2-1, with D unresolved. Germline values: CDR1 LNHDA, CDR2 SQIVND (reference sequence). Deletions cut 7 bases from V and 1 base from J, with 8 bases between. CDR3 length: 13 amino acids. Full variable domain (missing parts from reference TRBV19 and TRBJ2-1): DGGITQSPKYLFRKEGQNVTLSCEQNLNHDAMYWYRQDPGQGLRLIYYSQIVNDFQKGDIAEGYSVSREKKESFPLTVTSAQKNPTAFYLCASKHGSYNEQFFGPGTRLTVL.

V gene TRBV5-5 combines with J gene TRBJ2-5, with D uncertain. The CDR3 has 15 amino acids. From germline, CDR1 is SGHKS and CDR2 YYEKEE (reference sequence). Between the trimmed V and J ends, which lost 0 bases and 1 base, there was a span of 10 bases. The chain's CDR3 is CASSLGGTFQETQYF. The CDR3 DNA is TGTGCCAGCAGCTTGGGCGGCACCTTCCAAGAGACCCAGTACTTC. Variable domain in full (rest from reference TRBV5-5 and TRBJ2-5): DAGVTQSPTHLIKTRGQQVTLRCSPISGHKSVSWYQQVLGQGPQFIFQYYEKEERGRGNFPDRFSARQFPNYSSELNVNALLLGDSALYLCASSLGGTFQETQYFGPGTRLLVL.

This clone appeared many times. The rearrangement joins TRBV10-2 to TRBJ2-7; TRBD2 agrees at 7 bases. The ends lost 6 bases at V and 7 bases at J; junction bases unmatched: 18. The CDR3 has 16 residues. Germline CDR1 is WSHSY and CDR2 is SAAADI. CDR3 sequence reads: CASRVPLGEGHEEQYF. The DNA of the CDR3 is TGCGCCAGCAGGGTCCCTTTAGGGGAGGGCCATGAAGAGCAGTACTTC.

CDR3 nucleotide sequence: TGTGCCAGCAGTTCCAGGGGCTATGGCTACACCTTC. Its protein is CASSSRGYGYTF. The chain uses TRBV28 and TRBJ1-2; the D gene is possibly TRBD1 (6 bases). Trimming removed 4 bases at V and 4 bases at J, with 7 bases between. CDR3 length equals 12 residues. The germline V gene has CDR1 MDHEN and CDR2 SYDVKM.

In this sample, this clone turned up a few times. The chain is built from TRBV2 and TRBJ1-1; D is undetermined. V lost 4 bases and J 5 bases, leaving 11 bases between the germline ends. The CDR3 sequence is 13 residues long. From germline, CDR1 is SNHLY and CDR2 FYNNEI. Here the CDR3 DNA reads TGTGCCAGCAGTGCCGCAGAAAAGACTGAAGCTTTCTTT. Translation: CASSAAEKTEAFF.

DNA of the CDR3: TGTGCCAGCAGCGCCGGGACCGACACCGGGGAGCTGTTTTTT. Protein product: CASSAGTDTGELFF. The chain uses TRBV6-1 and TRBJ2-2; D is possibly TRBD1 or TRBD2 (5 bases each). Germline V gene data show CDR1 as MNHNS and CDR2 as SASEGT. With 6 bases removed from V and 3 bases from J, the gap between germline ends came to 11 bases. The CDR3 loop spans 14 amino acids.

This clone occurred many times. The chain has TRBV7-9 and TRBJ2-7; 7 bases align to TRBD1. This CDR3 has 14 residues. CDR1 and CDR2 from the germline V gene are SEHNR and FQNEAQ (reference sequence). J gave up 5 bases and V 1 base, and 5 bases lay outside the gene matches. The CDR3 loop is CASSLVPGGHEQYF. CDR3 nucleotides: TGTGCCAGCAGCTTAGTTCCAGGGGGACACGAGCAGTACTTC.

The chain joins TRBV11-1 to TRBJ1-2, with unresolved D. Trimming cost V 3 bases and J 8 bases, with 7 bases left between them. The CDR3 spans 11 residues. From germline, CDR1 is SGHAT and CDR2 FQDESV (reference sequence). The CDR3 DNA reads as TGTGCCAGCAGCTTCCCGTACGGCTACACCTTC. This gives the protein CASSFPYGYTF.

This rearrangement joins TRBV7-2 to TRBJ1-2; D might be TRBD1 (5 bases). V lost 3 bases to trimming and J lost 8 bases, with 16 bases between them. CDR1 and CDR2 from the germline V gene are SGHTA and FQGNSA. The CDR3 is 14 amino acids. Here the CDR3 reads CASSFTQGLVGYTF. In DNA form, the CDR3 reads TGTGCCAGCAGCTTCACCCAGGGATTGGTAGGCTACACCTTC.

V gene TRBV5-1 combines with J gene TRBJ2-7, with D possibly called TRBD1 or TRBD2 (6 bases each). Germline CDR1 is SGHRS and CDR2 is YFSETQ. Trimming cost V 8 bases and J 0 bases, with 27 bases left between them. The CDR3 totals 18 residues. The CDR3 loop reads CARILGGHIVPLSYEQYF. The CDR3 coding sequence is TGCGCCAGAATTTTGGGGGGACATATTGTCCCCCTCTCCTACGAGCAGTACTTC.

The chain links TRBV27 to TRBJ2-5; no definite D call. Germline assignment: CDR1 MNHEY and CDR2 SMNVEV (reference sequence). Trimming removed 6 bases at V and 5 bases at J, with 7 bases between. This CDR3 contains 11 residues. The CDR3 reads CASSRPETQYF. The DNA for the CDR3 is TGTGCCAGCAGCCGCCCGGAGACCCAGTACTTC.

The rearrangement uses TRBV10-1 and TRBJ2-3, with 10 nucleotides matching TRBD1. CDR3 length: 15 residues. Trimming cost V 8 bases and J 2 bases; bases outside gene matches: 7. Germline-derived CDR1 and CDR2 are WNHNN and SYGVQD (reference sequence). CDR3 loop: CASALGQGNTDTQYF. The CDR3 DNA reads TGCGCCAGCGCGCTGGGACAGGGGAACACAGATACGCAGTATTTT.

This chain joins TRBV7-8 and TRBJ2-1, with 10 bases lining up with TRBD2. CDR1 is SGHVS and CDR2 is FQNEAQ in the germline V gene. V gave up 2 bases and J gave up 12 bases; unmatched junction bases: 7. The CDR3 has 14 residues. CDR3 residues: CASSLPPSGGMQFF. The CDR3 coding sequence is TGTGCCAGCAGCTTACCCCCTAGCGGGGGAATGCAGTTCTTC.

This rearrangement joins TRBV5-1 to TRBJ2-7; D remains unclear. The V gene's germline CDR1 is SGHRS and CDR2 YFSETQ. Trimming removed 0 bases at V and 4 bases at J, with 8 bases between. The CDR3 is 13 residues long. Here the CDR3 reads CASSLVAEYEQYF. In DNA form, the CDR3 reads TGCGCCAGCAGCTTGGTGGCCGAGTACGAGCAGTACTTC.

V and J are TRBV30 and TRBJ2-5; D gene uncertain. Trimming took 0 bases from V and 5 from J, leaving 13 bases between them. The length of the CDR3 is 14 residues. Germline CDR1 is GTSNPN and CDR2 is SVGIG (reference sequence). The CDR3 reads CAWSVAPYGETQYF. In nucleotides, the CDR3 is TGTGCCTGGAGTGTGGCTCCGTATGGGGAGACCCAGTACTTC.

This clone was detected only once. The gene calls are TRBV30 and TRBJ2-5, with unresolved D. This CDR3 contains 15 residues. Germline V gene lookup returns CDR1 GTSNPN and CDR2 SVGIG (reference sequence). Trimming took off 0 bases at V and 4 bases at J, with 15 bases between the two ends. CDR3 nucleotide sequence: TGTGCCTGGAGTGTAAAGGCAAGAAAGAGAGAGACCCAGTACTTC. This gives the protein CAWSVKARKRETQYF.

In DNA, the CDR3 is TGTGCCAGTAGTATAGCGGGGAATCAGCCCCAGCATTTT. It translates to CASSIAGNQPQHF. The rearrangement links TRBV19 to TRBJ1-5; the D is unclear. Trimming left V 1 base short and J 4 bases short, with 5 bases between. Germline V gene lookup returns CDR1 LNHDA and CDR2 SQIVND (reference sequence). The CDR3 is made up of 13 amino acids.

This sequence joins TRBV28 and TRBJ2-6; D is tentatively TRBD1 or TRBD2 (5 bases each). The CDR3 is 16 amino acids. Germline CDR1 and CDR2: MDHEN and SYDVKM. V lost 5 bases to trimming and J lost 2 bases, with 13 bases between them. The CDR3 DNA follows: TGTGCCAGCAGTCCGAGGGGATTTGCTGGGGCCAACGTCCTGACTTTC. Its translation: CASSPRGFAGANVLTF. Filled out from reference TRBV28 and TRBJ2-6, the complete variable domain reads DVKVTQSSRYLVKRTGEKVFLECVQDMDHENMFWYRQDPGLGLRLIYFSYDVKMKEKGDIPEGYSVSREKKERFSLILESASTNQTSMYLCASSPRGFAGANVLTFGAGSRLTVL.

There are a few counts of this clone. The chain employs TRBV7-7 and TRBJ2-2, with a weak D call TRBD2 (5 bases). Trimming pared 8 bases from V and 8 bases from J, leaving 9 bases between. The CDR3 spans 11 residues. Germline loops: CDR1 SSHAT, CDR2 FNYEAQ (reference sequence). CDR3 amino acids: CASREGGELFF. The CDR3 DNA reads as TGTGCCAGCCGCGAGGGTGGGGAGCTGTTTTTT.